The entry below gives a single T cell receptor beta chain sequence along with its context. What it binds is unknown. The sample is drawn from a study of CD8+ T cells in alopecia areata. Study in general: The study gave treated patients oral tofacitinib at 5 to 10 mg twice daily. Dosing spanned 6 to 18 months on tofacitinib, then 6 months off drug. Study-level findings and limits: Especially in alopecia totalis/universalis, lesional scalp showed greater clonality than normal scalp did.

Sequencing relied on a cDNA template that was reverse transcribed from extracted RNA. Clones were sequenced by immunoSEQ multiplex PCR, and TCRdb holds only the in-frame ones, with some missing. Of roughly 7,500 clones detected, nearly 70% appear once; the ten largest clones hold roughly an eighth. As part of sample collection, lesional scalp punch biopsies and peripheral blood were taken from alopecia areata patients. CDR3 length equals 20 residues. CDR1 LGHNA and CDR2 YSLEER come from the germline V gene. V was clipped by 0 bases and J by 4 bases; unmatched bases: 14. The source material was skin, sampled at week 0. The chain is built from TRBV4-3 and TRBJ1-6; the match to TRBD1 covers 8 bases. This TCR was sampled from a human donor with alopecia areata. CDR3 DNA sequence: TGCGCCAGCAGCCAAGATGTCGGGACAGGACCACTGACTTATAATTCACCCCTCCACTTT. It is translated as CASSQDVGTGPLTYNSPLHF.